Listed below are T cell receptor beta chains from one sample, sequenced in a study of control samples from healthy donors and cancer patients. Assay: immunoSEQ multiplex PCR; the TCRdb copy retains only in-frame clones and omits some. This sample has roughly 100,000 clones, with under 95% found just once. Sequenced sample: blood. The receptor set was obtained from a woman under 30 in good health. Both conserved end residues are part of each CDR3. The D gene is left open where the match is weak. Size is stated for part of the rows, as once, few or many counts, or as a class when the clone is expanded.

clone size	CDR3 length	J gene	D gene	V gene	CDR3 protein	CDR3 DNA
NA	13	TRBJ2-7	NA	TRBV3-1/TRBV3-2	CASSTPGHYEQYF	TGTGCCAGCAGCACTCCGGGACATTACGAGCAGTACTTC
NA	15	TRBJ2-1	NA	TRBV6-5	CASQPTGRTPNEQFF	TGTGCCAGCCAACCCACAGGGAGGACCCCCAATGAGCAGTTCTTC
NA	15	TRBJ2-1	NA	TRBV5-1	CASSPPGLTYNEQFF	TGCGCCAGCAGCCCACCTGGTCTCACCTACAATGAGCAGTTCTTC
NA	14	TRBJ1-1	NA	TRBV6-5	CASNRGGAGTEAFF	TGTGCCAGCAATCGGGGGGGCGCGGGCACTGAAGCTTTCTTT
NA	12	TRBJ1-3	NA	TRBV11-2	CASSLRANTIYF	TGTGCCAGCAGCTTGCGGGCCAACACCATATATTTT
NA	13	TRBJ2-5	TRBD1	TRBV28	CASSFRGQETQYF	TGTGCCAGCAGTTTCAGGGGGCAAGAGACCCAGTACTTC
NA	16	TRBJ2-2	TRBD2	TRBV25-1	CASSDGLAGYTGELFF	TGTGCCAGCAGTGATGGACTAGCGGGTTACACCGGGGAGCTGTTTTTT
NA	15	TRBJ1-2	NA	TRBV6-8	CASSYSNLLQHGYTF	TGTGCCAGCAGTTACTCGAACCTCCTGCAGCATGGCTACACCTTC
NA	14	TRBJ1-2	NA	TRBV29-1	CSVDLLGFGYGYTF	TGCAGCGTGGACCTCCTGGGGTTCGGTTATGGCTACACCTTC
NA	15	TRBJ1-2	NA	TRBV14	CASSQATGANYGYTF	TGTGCCAGCAGCCAAGCGACAGGCGCTAACTATGGCTACACCTTC
NA	14	TRBJ2-3	TRBD1	TRBV19	CASSTGTGTDTQYF	TGTGCCAGTAGCACGGGGACAGGCACAGATACGCAGTATTTT
NA	14	TRBJ2-1	NA	TRBV18	CASSPIRDHNEQFF	TGTGCCAGCTCACCGATAAGGGACCACAATGAGCAGTTCTTC
NA	18	TRBJ2-6	TRBD1	TRBV4-3	CASSQDGQGRSGANVLTF	TGCGCCAGCAGCCAAGACGGACAGGGGAGATCTGGGGCCAACGTCCTGACTTTC
once	13	TRBJ1-1	NA	TRBV5-4	CASSLGFSTEAFF	TGTGCCAGCAGCTTAGGGTTTTCGACTGAAGCTTTCTTT
NA	13	TRBJ1-1	NA	TRBV6-5	CASRTGWNTEAFF	TGTGCCAGCAGAACAGGCTGGAACACTGAAGCTTTCTTT
NA	14	TRBJ1-2	NA	TRBV10-2	CASSHKKFSSGYTF	TGCGCCAGCAGTCACAAGAAATTTTCATCAGGCTACACCTTC
few	16	TRBJ2-6	TRBD1	TRBV6-4	CASSGTGGAGANVLTF	TGTGCCAGCAGCGGGACAGGGGGCGCTGGGGCCAACGTCCTGACTTTC
NA	14	TRBJ1-2	NA	TRBV19	CASSLRLANYGYTF	TGTGCCAGTAGTCTCCGACTGGCTAACTATGGCTACACCTTC
NA	13	TRBJ1-1	TRBD1	TRBV6-5	CASRRTGGTEAFF	TGTGCCAGCAGACGGACAGGGGGCACTGAAGCTTTCTTT
NA	14	TRBJ1-6	NA	TRBV27	CASSWGHRNSPLHF	TGTGCCAGCAGTTGGGGGCATCGTAATTCACCCCTCCACTTT
NA	11	TRBJ1-1	NA	TRBV6-5	CASLGGTEAFF	TGTGCCAGCCTTGGGGGGACTGAAGCTTTCTTT
NA	15	TRBJ1-1	TRBD1	TRBV6-2/TRBV6-3	CASSSFGQGKTEAFF	TGTGCCAGCAGTTCCTTCGGACAGGGGAAGACTGAAGCTTTCTTT
NA	11	TRBJ1-1	NA	TRBV28	CASQGLTEAFF	TGTGCCAGCCAGGGGCTCACTGAAGCTTTCTTT
NA	15	TRBJ1-4	NA	TRBV15	CATSRGGGAGEKLFF	TGTGCCACCAGCAGGGGAGGGGGAGCGGGTGAAAAACTGTTTTTT
NA	13	TRBJ2-2	NA	TRBV2	CASSTVGTGELFF	TGTGCCAGCAGTACCGTGGGGACCGGGGAGCTGTTTTTT
NA	19	TRBJ1-5	NA	TRBV7-8	CASSLAKTGSAYSNQPQHF	TGTGCCAGCAGCTTAGCTAAGACAGGATCCGCTTATAGCAATCAGCCCCAGCATTTT
NA	14	TRBJ1-3	NA	TRBV6-5	CASTLGRTGNTIYF	TGTGCCAGCACTCTTGGAAGAACTGGAAACACCATATATTTT
NA	15	TRBJ1-2	NA	TRBV6-6	CASSYSDRGATGYTF	TGTGCCAGCAGTTACTCAGATCGGGGGGCAACTGGCTACACCTTC
NA	14	TRBJ2-5	NA	TRBV4-1	CASSQSRESDVKYF	TGCGCCAGCAGCCAAAGTCGAGAATCGGACGTAAAGTACTTC
NA	14	TRBJ2-5	NA	TRBV7-9	CASSLARGQETQYF	TGTGCCAGCAGCTTAGCGAGGGGTCAAGAGACCCAGTACTTC
NA	14	TRBJ2-1	TRBD1	TRBV28	CASSSTLRGHGQFF	TGTGCCAGCAGTTCGACCTTAAGGGGGCACGGTCAGTTCTTC
NA	16	TRBJ1-6	NA	TRBV9	CASSLSGRQYNSPLHF	TGTGCCAGCAGCCTAAGTGGGAGGCAGTATAATTCACCCCTCCACTTT
NA	13	TRBJ1-6	NA	TRBV9	CASSVDPNSPLHF	TGTGCCAGCAGCGTAGACCCTAATTCACCCCTCCACTTT